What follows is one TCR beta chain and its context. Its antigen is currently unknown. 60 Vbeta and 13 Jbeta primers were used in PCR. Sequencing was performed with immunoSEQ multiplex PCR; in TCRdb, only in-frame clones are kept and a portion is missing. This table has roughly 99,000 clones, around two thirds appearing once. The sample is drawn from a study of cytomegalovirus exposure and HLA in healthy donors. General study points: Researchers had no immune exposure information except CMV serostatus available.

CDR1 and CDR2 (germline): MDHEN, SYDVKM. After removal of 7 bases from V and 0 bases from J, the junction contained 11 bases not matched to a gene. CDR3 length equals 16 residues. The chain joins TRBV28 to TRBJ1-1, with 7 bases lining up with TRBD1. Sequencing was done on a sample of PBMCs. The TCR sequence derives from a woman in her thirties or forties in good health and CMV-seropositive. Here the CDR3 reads CASTTGGGFVNTEAFF. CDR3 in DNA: TGTGCCAGCACCACAGGAGGGGGCTTTGTGAACACTGAAGCTTTCTTT.